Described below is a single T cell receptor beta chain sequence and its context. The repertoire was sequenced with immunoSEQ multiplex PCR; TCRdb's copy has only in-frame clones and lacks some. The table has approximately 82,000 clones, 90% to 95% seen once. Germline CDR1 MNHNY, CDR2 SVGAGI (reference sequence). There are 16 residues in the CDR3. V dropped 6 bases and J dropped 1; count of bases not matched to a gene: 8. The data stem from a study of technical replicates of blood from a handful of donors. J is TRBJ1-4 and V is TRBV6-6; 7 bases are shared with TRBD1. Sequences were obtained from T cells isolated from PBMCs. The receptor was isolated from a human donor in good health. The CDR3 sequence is CASRINRQGTNEKLFF. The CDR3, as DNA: TGTGCCAGCAGGATAAACCGACAGGGAACTAATGAAAAACTGTTTTTT.